This is a list of T cell receptor beta chains from one sample in a study of cytomegalovirus exposure and HLA in healthy donors. Data came from immunoSEQ multiplex PCR; TCRdb stores just in-frame clones and leaves some out. The repertoire consists of about 190,000 clones, with 80% to 85% occurring once and the leading ten covering 2.5% to 3%. The sequenced sample was PBMCs. The source of these receptors is a young woman in good health and CMV-seropositive. The CDR3 runs from the conserved cysteine through the conserved F or W. D genes are given only for firm matches. Size is omitted from some rows. Given values are once, few, many or a class for expanded clones.

V	J	size	D	CDR3	DNA
TRBV2	TRBJ2-1	NA	NA	CASRPYIGGDEQFF	TGTGCCAGCAGGCCTTATATCGGCGGGGATGAGCAGTTCTTC
TRBV18	TRBJ1-2	NA	TRBD1	CASSKRTGDGYTF	TGTGCCAGCTCAAAACGGACAGGGGATGGCTACACCTTC
TRBV6-1	TRBJ2-3	NA	NA	CASSEYQGTDTQYF	TGTGCCAGCAGTGAGTATCAGGGAACAGATACGCAGTATTTT
TRBV11-2	TRBJ1-1	NA	NA	CASSPDKAGRLKAFF	TGTGCCAGCAGCCCGGATAAGGCAGGCAGACTAAAAGCTTTCTTT
TRBV28	TRBJ2-2	NA	NA	CASSFPSANTGELFF	TGTGCCAGCAGTTTCCCATCAGCGAACACCGGGGAGCTGTTTTTT
TRBV9	TRBJ2-3	NA	NA	CASSAGLADQTDTQYF	TGTGCCAGCAGCGCAGGCTTGGCAGACCAAACAGATACGCAGTATTTT
TRBV6-5	TRBJ2-7	NA	TRBD2	CASRGDQNEQYF	TGTGCCAGCCGGGGGGACCAAAACGAGCAGTACTTC
TRBV6-5	TRBJ2-1	NA	TRBD2	CASRAGELGNEQFF	TGTGCCAGCAGAGCGGGGGAGCTTGGAAATGAGCAGTTCTTC
TRBV2	TRBJ1-1	NA	NA	CASSPSGNTEAFF	TGTGCCAGCAGTCCCTCGGGGAACACTGAAGCTTTCTTT
TRBV19	TRBJ1-6	NA	TRBD1	CASLGTGKSPLHF	TGTGCCAGTCTCGGGACAGGGAAATCACCCCTCCACTTT
TRBV5-6	TRBJ2-5	NA	NA	CASSNTGSGETQYF	TGTGCCAGCAGCAACACAGGGAGTGGAGAGACCCAGTACTTC
TRBV7-9	TRBJ2-7	NA	NA	CASSLGGVISYEQYF	TGTGCCAGCAGCTTAGGGGGGGTTATCTCCTACGAGCAGTACTTC
TRBV15	TRBJ1-1	NA	NA	CATSREQTKNTEAFF	TGTGCCACCAGCAGAGAACAGACCAAGAACACTGAAGCTTTCTTT
TRBV7-6	TRBJ2-1	NA	NA	CASSFGGASSYNEQFF	TGTGCCAGCAGCTTTGGGGGGGCGAGCTCCTACAATGAGCAGTTCTTC
TRBV10-3	TRBJ2-3	NA	TRBD1	CAISPGQGSRYF	TGTGCCATCAGCCCGGGACAGGGTAGCCGGTATTTT
TRBV10-3	TRBJ1-2	NA	NA	CAIREQPNYGYTF	TGTGCCATCAGAGAACAGCCTAACTATGGCTACACCTTC
TRBV4-1	TRBJ1-3	NA	NA	CASSQDKAGFSGNTIYF	TGCGCCAGCAGCCAAGACAAGGCAGGCTTCTCTGGAAACACCATATATTTT
TRBV9	TRBJ2-7	NA	NA	CASSVSFGVDEQYF	TGTGCCAGCAGCGTATCCTTCGGGGTGGACGAGCAGTACTTC
TRBV9	TRBJ2-1	NA	TRBD2	CASSPRPSGGRDEQFF	TGTGCCAGCAGCCCCCGTCCTAGCGGGGGTAGGGATGAGCAGTTCTTC
TRBV6-1	TRBJ1-1	once	TRBD1	CASRPDRGLVGAFF	TGTGCCAGCAGACCGGACAGGGGGCTGGTGGGGGCTTTCTTT